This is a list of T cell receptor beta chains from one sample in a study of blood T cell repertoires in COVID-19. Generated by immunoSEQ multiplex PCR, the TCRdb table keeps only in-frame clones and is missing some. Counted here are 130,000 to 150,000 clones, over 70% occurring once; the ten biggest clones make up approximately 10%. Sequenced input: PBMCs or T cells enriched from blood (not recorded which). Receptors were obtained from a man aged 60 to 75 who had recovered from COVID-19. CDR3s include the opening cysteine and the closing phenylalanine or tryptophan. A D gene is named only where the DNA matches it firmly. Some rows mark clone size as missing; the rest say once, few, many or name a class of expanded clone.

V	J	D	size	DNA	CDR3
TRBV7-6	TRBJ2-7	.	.	TGTGCCAGCAGCCCCGACAGCTCCTACGAGCAGTACTTC	CASSPDSSYEQYF
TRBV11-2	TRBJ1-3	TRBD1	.	TGTGCCAGCAGCTCCGGGACAGGGGGAAACACCATATATTTT	CASSSGTGGNTIYF
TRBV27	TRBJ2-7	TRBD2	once	TGTGCCAGCAGTTTAACTAGCGGGTACTCCTACGAGCAGTACTTC	CASSLTSGYSYEQYF
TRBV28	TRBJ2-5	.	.	TGTGCCAGCAGTTTCGGAGGGGGCGCCATTACCCAGTACTTC	CASSFGGGAITQYF
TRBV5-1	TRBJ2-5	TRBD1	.	TGCGCCAGCAGCGTAGGGACAGGCCCGGAGACCCAGTACTTC	CASSVGTGPETQYF
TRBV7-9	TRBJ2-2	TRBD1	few	TGTGCCAGCAGTCAAGACAGGGGGAGGGCCGGGGAGCTGTTTTTT	CASSQDRGRAGELFF
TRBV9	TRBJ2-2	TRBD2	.	TGTGCCAGCAGCGTGGGGGCTAGCGGGAGTCCCGGGGAGCTGTTTTTT	CASSVGASGSPGELFF
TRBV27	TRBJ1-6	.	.	TGTGCCAGCAGTTTACGTAGCGATATCTTTCCAAATTCACCCCTCCACTTT	CASSLRSDIFPNSPLHF
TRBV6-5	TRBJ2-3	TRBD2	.	TGTGCCAGCAGTTACACCCCTAGCGGGTGGGGGGATACGCAGTATTTT	CASSYTPSGWGDTQYF
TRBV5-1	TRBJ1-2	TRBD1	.	TGCGCCAGCAGCTTGGGGCCAGGGGGTCGTGGCTACACCTTC	CASSLGPGGRGYTF
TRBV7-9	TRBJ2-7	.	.	TGTGCCAGCAGCGGGCAGGGTTACGAGCAGTACTTC	CASSGQGYEQYF
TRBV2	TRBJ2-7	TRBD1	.	TGTGCCAGCAGAAACGGACAGGGTTTCTACGAGCAGTACTTC	CASRNGQGFYEQYF
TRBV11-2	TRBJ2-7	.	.	TGTGCCAGCAGCTGGATCGCAAAGGGGGAGAATGAGCAGTACTTC	CASSWIAKGENEQYF
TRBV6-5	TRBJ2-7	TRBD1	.	TGTGCCACCTCCACTCCGGGACAGGGGAAGAACGAGCAGTACTTC	CATSTPGQGKNEQYF
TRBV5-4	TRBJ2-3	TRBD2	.	TGTGCCAGCAGCCCTGCCCAGCGGGAGGGCGATACGCAGTATTTT	CASSPAQREGDTQYF
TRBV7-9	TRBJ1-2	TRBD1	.	TGTGCCAGCAGCTCCAGACAGGGTGAGGCTAACTATGGCTACACCTTC	CASSSRQGEANYGYTF
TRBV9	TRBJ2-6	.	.	TGTGCCAGCAGCGGCCATAACAGGGAGTCTGGGGCCAACGTCCTGACTTTC	CASSGHNRESGANVLTF
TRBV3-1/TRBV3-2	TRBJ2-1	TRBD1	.	TGTGCCAGCAGCCCCCGGACAGGCCTGGATGAGCAGTTCTTC	CASSPRTGLDEQFF
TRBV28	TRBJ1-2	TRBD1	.	TGTGCCAGCAGTGTCCGGGACAGGTGGTACTATGGCTACACCTTC	CASSVRDRWYYGYTF
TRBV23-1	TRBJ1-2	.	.	TGCGCCAGCAGTCAATCGCGAGATAACTATGGCTACACCTTC	CASSQSRDNYGYTF
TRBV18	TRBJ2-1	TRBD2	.	TGTGCCAGCTCACCAGCGGGGGGCATTGAGCAGTTCTTC	CASSPAGGIEQFF
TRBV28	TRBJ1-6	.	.	TGTGCCAGCAGTTTATTTCAGGGGACGACCTATAATTCACCCCTCCACTTT	CASSLFQGTTYNSPLHF
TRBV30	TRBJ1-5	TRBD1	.	TGTGCCTGGAGTGAATTGACAGGGAGTCAGCCCCAGCATTTT	CAWSELTGSQPQHF
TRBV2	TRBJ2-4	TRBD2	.	TGTGCCAGCAGTGGCGGCGGGGGGACGACCAAAAACATTCAGTACTTC	CASSGGGGTTKNIQYF
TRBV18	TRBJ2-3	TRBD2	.	TGTGCCAGCTCACACGCGGGACTAGCGGGGAGCACAGATACGCAGTATTTT	CASSHAGLAGSTDTQYF
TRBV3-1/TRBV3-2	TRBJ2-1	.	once	TGTGCCAGCAGCCAAGGAGCGCCGAGCTCCTACAATGAGCAGTTCTTC	CASSQGAPSSYNEQFF
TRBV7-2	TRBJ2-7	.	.	TGTGCCAGCAGCATTACAGGAGCCTCCTACGAGCAGTACTTC	CASSITGASYEQYF
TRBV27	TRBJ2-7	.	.	TGTGCCAGCAGGGGCAGGGTCGGAGAGCAGTACTTC	CASRGRVGEQYF
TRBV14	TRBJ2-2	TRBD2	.	TGTGCCAGCAGCCAAGATCTTAGCGGGGGGTACACCGGGGAGCTGTTTTTT	CASSQDLSGGYTGELFF
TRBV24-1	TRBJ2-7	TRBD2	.	TGTGCCACCAGTGATTCCGGGACTAGCAACATATACGAGCAGTACTTC	CATSDSGTSNIYEQYF
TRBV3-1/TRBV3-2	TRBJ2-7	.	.	TGTGCCAGCAGCCCCCTGAGGTTCGGCGAGCAGTACTTC	CASSPLRFGEQYF
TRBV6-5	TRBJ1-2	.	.	TGTGCCAGCAGAAACACCTATAGAGAGGAGTTC	CASRNTYREEF
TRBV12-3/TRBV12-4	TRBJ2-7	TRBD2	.	TGTGCCAGCAGGCCTAGCGGGAGTTACGAGCAGTACTTC	CASRPSGSYEQYF
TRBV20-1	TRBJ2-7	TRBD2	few	TGCAGTGCTAGTACTAGCGGGGGGGCGGCCTACGAGCAGTACTTC	CSASTSGGAAYEQYF
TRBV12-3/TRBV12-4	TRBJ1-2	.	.	TGTGCCAGCACCTTGCGCGGGGACTATGGCTACACCTTC	CASTLRGDYGYTF
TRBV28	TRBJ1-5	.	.	TGTGCCAGCGTATCGGTTAATCAGCCCCAGCATTTT	CASVSVNQPQHF
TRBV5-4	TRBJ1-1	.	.	TGTGCCAGCAGCTTGGCCAAGGAGGGTCGGGCTGAAGCTTTCTTT	CASSLAKEGRAEAFF
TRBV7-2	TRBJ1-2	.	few	TGTGCCAGCAGCCAAGGACAGAACTATGGCTACACCTTC	CASSQGQNYGYTF
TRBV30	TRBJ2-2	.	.	TGTGCCTGGAGGCAGGGGAACACCGGGGAGCTGTTTTTT	CAWRQGNTGELFF
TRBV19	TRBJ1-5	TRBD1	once	TGTGCCAGTAGTAGCCACCTCACAGGGGTTCAGCCCCAGCATTTT	CASSSHLTGVQPQHF
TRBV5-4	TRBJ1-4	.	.	TGTGCCAGCAGCGCCCAACAGGGAGGGAGTGAAAAACTGTTTTTT	CASSAQQGGSEKLFF
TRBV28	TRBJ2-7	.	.	TGTGCCAGCAGTTTTCCCTTCTCCTACGAGCAGTACTTC	CASSFPFSYEQYF
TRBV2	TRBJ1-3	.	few	TGTGCCACCTTCCCCAACACGGCTCAGGGGTTAGAAAACACCATATATTTT	CATFPNTAQGLENTIYF
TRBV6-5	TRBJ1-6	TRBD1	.	TGTGCCAGCAGAAATTGGGGACAGGTCAATTCACCCCTCCACTTT	CASRNWGQVNSPLHF
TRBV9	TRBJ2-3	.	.	TGTGCCAGCAGCGTAGAGGATAGCGACACAGATACGCAGTATTTT	CASSVEDSDTDTQYF
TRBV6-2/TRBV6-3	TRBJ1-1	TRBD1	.	TGTGCCAGCAGTACGGGGGACAGGAAAAACACTGAAGCTTTCTTT	CASSTGDRKNTEAFF
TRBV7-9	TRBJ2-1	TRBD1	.	TGTGCCAGCAGCCAGCCGGGACAGGGACACAATGAGCAGTTCTTC	CASSQPGQGHNEQFF
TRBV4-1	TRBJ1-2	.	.	TGCGCCAGCAGCCACCCAACAGGAGCCAACTATGGCTACACCTTC	CASSHPTGANYGYTF
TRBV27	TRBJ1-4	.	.	TGTGCCAGCAACGGCCGGGGGGGCAGGAATGAAAAACTGTTTTTT	CASNGRGGRNEKLFF
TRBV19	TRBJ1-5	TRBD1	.	TGTGCCAGTAGTACACCGGGACAGGGGGTGTATCAGCCCCAGCATTTT	CASSTPGQGVYQPQHF
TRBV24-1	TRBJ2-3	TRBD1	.	TGTGCCACCAGTGATACACAACAGGGGTATGGAACAGATACGCAGTATTTT	CATSDTQQGYGTDTQYF
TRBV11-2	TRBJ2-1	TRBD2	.	TGTGCCAGCAGCTTAGCTCTGGGAGCGGGGTCCGGTGAGCAGTTCTTC	CASSLALGAGSGEQFF
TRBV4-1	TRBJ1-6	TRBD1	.	TGCGCCAGCAGCCAAGCCCCAGGGGGAGGCTCCTATAATTCACCCCTCCACTTT	CASSQAPGGGSYNSPLHF
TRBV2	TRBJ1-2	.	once	TGTGCCAGCAGTGAATGGCTGATGTCCTATGGCTACACCTTC	CASSEWLMSYGYTF
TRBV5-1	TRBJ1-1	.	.	TGCGCCAGCAGCCTAGCGGGAGGAAACACTGAAGCTTTCTTT	CASSLAGGNTEAFF
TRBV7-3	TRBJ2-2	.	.	TGTGCCAGCAGCTTAACTGGAGACGGCGGGGAGCTGTTTTTT	CASSLTGDGGELFF